This entry lists 29 T cell receptor beta chains sequenced from one sample in a study of blood T cell repertoires in COVID-19. Only in-frame clones appear in the TCRdb table, and some are missing; sequencing was by immunoSEQ multiplex PCR. The sample has some 150,000 clones, approximately 81% seen once. Source material: peripheral blood. The receptor source for this set is a human donor with acute or convalescent COVID-19. The donor label of this sample is uncertain.

This clone was observed a single time. The chain employs TRBV11-2 and TRBJ2-7, with 7 positions matching TRBD2. This CDR3 is 12 amino acids long. Germline assignment: CDR1 SGHAT and CDR2 FQNNGV. V lost 0 bases, J lost 11 bases, and 4 bases stayed unmatched. The CDR3 sequence: CASSLDLGGEYF. DNA of the CDR3: TGTGCCAGCAGCTTAGATCTGGGGGGGGAGTACTTC.

This clone showed up just once. The chain carries TRBV7-8 and TRBJ2-1, with a possible D match to TRBD2 (6 bases). The CDR3 has 15 amino acids. V lost 5 bases to trimming and J lost 2 bases, with 13 bases between them. CDR1 SGHVS and CDR2 FQNEAQ come from the germline V gene. The CDR3 sequence: CASSRSGSTYNEQFF. CDR3 nucleotide sequence: TGTGCCAGCAGCCGTAGCGGATCAACCTACAATGAGCAGTTCTTC. Variable domain in full (rest from reference TRBV7-8 and TRBJ2-1): GAGVSQSPRYKVAKRGQDVALRCDPISGHVSLFWYQQALGQGPEFLTYFQNEAQLDKSGLPSDRFFAERPEGSVSTLKIQRTQQEDSAVYLCASSRSGSTYNEQFFGPGTRLTVL.

As DNA, the CDR3 is TGCGCCAGCAGCCGGAAGGCAGGGGATGGGGAGACCCAGTACTTC. This gives the protein CASSRKAGDGETQYF. The chain uses TRBV4-3 and TRBJ2-5, with D possibly matching TRBD1 (6 bases). Per germline, CDR1 LGHNA and CDR2 YSLEER. Trimming took 4 bases from V and 5 from J, leaving 17 bases between them. The CDR3 extends over 15 amino acids.

The V call is TRBV27, the J call TRBJ2-4, with D tentatively TRBD1 (5 bases). The CDR3 loop spans 15 amino acids. CDR1 is MNHEY, CDR2 SMNVEV, per germline (reference sequence). V lost 5 bases and J lost 2, with 13 bases in between. The DNA of the CDR3 is TGTGCCAGCAGTGGCAATCAGGGATCCAAAAACATTCAGTACTTC. Translation: CASSGNQGSKNIQYF.

A word on this clone: Within the sample, other DNA sequences also encode this same CDR3. This chain uses TRBV7-9 with TRBJ1-1; unclear D gene. V was clipped by 5 bases and J by 1 base, with 11 bases between them. CDR3 length: 14 residues. CDR1 is SEHNR, CDR2 FQNEAQ, per germline (reference sequence). This CDR3 reads CASSSTGGNTEAFF. The CDR3, as DNA: TGTGCCAGCAGCAGCACCGGTGGGAACACTGAAGCTTTCTTT.

The V gene is TRBV9, the J gene TRBJ2-7; 7 positions match TRBD2. CDR1 is SGDLS and CDR2 is YYNGEE in the germline V gene. Trimming took 0 bases from V and 4 from J; bases not matched to a gene: 4. The CDR3 covers 14 residues. The CDR3 sequence: CASSVEAGEYEQYF. As DNA, the CDR3 is TGTGCCAGCAGCGTAGAGGCGGGAGAGTACGAGCAGTACTTC.

V usage is TRBV5-4 and J usage is TRBJ2-1; TRBD2 agrees at 8 bases. V lost 3 bases, J lost 0 bases, and 2 bases stayed unmatched. The CDR3 totals 15 residues. Germline V lookup: CDR1 SGHNT, CDR2 YYREEE (reference sequence). The CDR3 nucleotides are TGTGCCAGCAGCTCCGGGACTAGCTCCTACAATGAGCAGTTCTTC. As protein: CASSSGTSSYNEQFF.

CDR3 coding DNA: TGTGCCAGCAGGCGGCTAGCACCCGTGACCGGGGAGCTGTTTTTT. Translating it yields CASRRLAPVTGELFF. The chain uses TRBV6-5 and TRBJ2-2; D is perhaps TRBD2 (5 bases). V lost 6 bases and J lost 5, with 16 bases in between. Germline V gives CDR1 MNHEY, CDR2 SVGAGI. The CDR3 has 15 amino acids.

There are a few counts of this clone. This chain connects TRBV29-1 to TRBJ2-2, with 8 bases fitting TRBD1. There are 12 residues in the CDR3. Germline V CDR1 and CDR2: SQVTM, ANQGSEA. CDR3 coding DNA: TGCGGGGGGACAGGGAACACCGGGGAGCTGTTTTTT. Its translation is CGGTGNTGELFF.

The genes are TRBV5-4 and TRBJ2-5, with 9 bases aligning to TRBD2. The V and J ends lost 1 base and 2 bases, in that order; junction bases with no gene match: 9. CDR3 length: 17 amino acids. Per the germline V gene, CDR1 is SGHNT and CDR2 is YYREEE (reference sequence). This CDR3 reads CASSLYGLAGLQETQYF. DNA for the CDR3: TGTGCCAGCAGCTTGTACGGTCTAGCGGGATTACAAGAGACCCAGTACTTC.

A note on this clone: Different DNA sequences within this sample yield the same CDR3. The CDR3 loop reads CASSQDRSYEQYF. The CDR3 DNA sequence: TGTGCCAGCAGCCAAGACCGCTCCTACGAGCAGTACTTC. The V and J genes are TRBV4-2 and TRBJ2-7, with D uncertain. Trimming cost V 0 bases and J 0 bases, with 3 bases left between them. Germline V gives CDR1 LGHNA, CDR2 YNFKEQ. The CDR3 length is 13 residues.

This clone was detected a few times. The chain couples TRBV28 to TRBJ1-2, with 9 positions matching TRBD1. CDR3 length equals 15 residues. V shed 2 bases, J shed 5 bases, and the junction held 6 bases outside the gene matches. In germline, CDR1 is MDHEN, CDR2 SYDVKM. The CDR3 is CASSLPGTGLYGYTF. CDR3 DNA sequence: TGTGCCAGCAGTTTACCCGGGACAGGGTTATATGGCTACACCTTC.

The chain employs TRBV29-1 and TRBJ1-5; 9 bases are shared with TRBD1. The trim removed 4 bases at V and 3 bases at J, leaving 4 bases unmatched. CDR1 is SQVTM, CDR2 ANQGSEA, per germline. CDR3 length: 14 amino acids. CDR3 sequence reads: CSVGTGAFNQPQHF. The DNA for the CDR3 is TGCAGCGTTGGGACAGGGGCTTTCAATCAGCCCCAGCATTTT.

The chain employs TRBV10-3 and TRBJ2-1, with D possibly being TRBD1 (7 bases). The CDR3 runs 12 residues. Germline values: CDR1 ENHRY, CDR2 SYGVKD. V gave up 4 bases and J gave up 16 bases, with 17 bases separating them. CDR3 sequence reads: CAISGSQGGSFF. The CDR3 DNA follows: TGTGCCATCAGTGGATCTCAGGGGGGAAGTTTCTTC.

The CDR3 bases are TGTGCCATCAGTATAAACCAGGGGACAGATCAGCCCCAGCATTTT. Translation: CAISINQGTDQPQHF. J is TRBJ1-5 and V is TRBV10-3; 7 bases fit TRBD1. The CDR3 contains 15 residues. J gave up 5 bases and V 5 bases, and 9 bases lay outside the gene matches. Germline loops: CDR1 ENHRY, CDR2 SYGVKD.

This chain connects TRBV4-2 to TRBJ2-3; 12 nucleotides line up with TRBD2. The J segment lost 3 bases and the V segment lost 0 bases, leaving 7 bases of the junction unmatched. Germline values: CDR1 LGHNA, CDR2 YNFKEQ. The CDR3 runs 18 residues. The DNA for the CDR3 is TGTGCCAGCAGCCAAGATGGTCGTCTAGCGGGAGGGACAGATACGCAGTATTTT. It encodes CASSQDGRLAGGTDTQYF.

J is TRBJ1-6 and V is TRBV10-3; D is undetermined. Germline values: CDR1 ENHRY, CDR2 SYGVKD. With 3 bases removed from V and 10 bases from J, the gap between germline ends came to 4 bases. The CDR3 runs 11 residues. This chain's CDR3 is CAISDSSPLHF. In nucleotides, the CDR3 is TGTGCCATCAGTGATAGCTCACCCCTCCACTTT.

V is TRBV20-1 and J is TRBJ1-5; possibly TRBD1 for D (5 bases). V dropped 3 bases and J dropped 4 bases, with 22 bases sitting between them. The CDR3 length is 17 residues. In germline, CDR1 is DFQATT, CDR2 SNEGSKA (reference sequence). The CDR3 region has the DNA TGCAGTGCTAGTTCCTGGGGTGTGCAGGGAAGGAATCAGCCCCAGCATTTT. It translates to CSASSWGVQGRNQPQHF.

This clone has more than one count but fewer than ten. This sequence joins TRBV19 and TRBJ2-7; 10 nucleotides agree with TRBD2. Germline V gene sequence: CDR1 LNHDA, CDR2 SQIVND (reference sequence). Trimming took 5 bases from V and 3 from J; bases not matched to a gene: 7. The CDR3 is 15 amino acids. DNA of the CDR3: TGTGCCAGTAGTTTAGCCGGGACTAGCGACTACGAGCAGTACTTC. Its translation is CASSLAGTSDYEQYF.

The rearrangement joins TRBV10-3 to TRBJ2-3, with D perhaps TRBD2 (6 bases). CDR1 and CDR2 (germline): ENHRY, SYGVKD. The CDR3 sequence is 15 residues long. V was cut by 6 bases and J by 6 bases, with 19 bases left in between. As DNA, the CDR3 is TGTGCCATCAGACAATTGATGGGGGGATCCGATACGCAGTATTTT. Translating gives CAIRQLMGGSDTQYF.

The rearrangement links TRBV5-1 to TRBJ1-2, with 9 bases lining up with TRBD1. This CDR3 is 15 amino acids long. The germline gives CDR1 SGHRS, CDR2 YFSETQ. V gave up 3 bases and J gave up 5 bases; unmatched junction bases: 8. CDR3 DNA sequence: TGCGCCAGCAGCTCAGGACAGGGGATAATTTATGGCTACACCTTC. This gives the protein CASSSGQGIIYGYTF.

This sequence joins TRBV4-2 and TRBJ2-3, with D perhaps TRBD1 (5 bases). V shed 0 bases and J shed 4 bases, with 14 bases lying between them. Germline V gene lookup returns CDR1 LGHNA and CDR2 YNFKEQ. The CDR3 totals 16 residues. DNA for the CDR3: TGTGCCAGCAGCCAAGACCCTCTCGACAGTTCAGATACGCAGTATTTT. Translated: CASSQDPLDSSDTQYF.

The chain employs TRBV7-9 and TRBJ2-5; 7 bases align to TRBD2. The V gene end was trimmed by 1 base and the J gene end by 2 bases; junction bases not matched to a gene: 7. This CDR3 spans 16 amino acids. CDR1 and CDR2 from the germline V gene are SEHNR and FQNEAQ (reference sequence). CDR3 in DNA: TGTGCCAGCAGCTTAGATTTGGCGGGGGAACAAGAGACCCAGTACTTC. The encoded protein is CASSLDLAGEQETQYF.

This chain connects TRBV5-4 to TRBJ2-5; no firm D call. Trimming took 0 bases from V and 5 from J, leaving 8 bases between them. This CDR3 has 13 amino acids. Germline V lookup: CDR1 SGHNT, CDR2 YYREEE (reference sequence). CDR3 DNA sequence: TGTGCCAGCAGCTTGGGGCATTCTGAGACCCAGTACTTC. Translation: CASSLGHSETQYF.

CDR3 protein: CASRGQRGDTQYF. The CDR3 coding sequence is TGTGCCAGCAGAGGCCAGCGGGGGGATACGCAGTATTTT. The gene calls are TRBV3-1 (or the pseudogene TRBV3-2) and TRBJ2-3; 8 bases agree with TRBD2. CDR1 is LGHDT and CDR2 is YNNKEL in the germline V gene (reference sequence). This CDR3 spans 13 amino acids. The V gene end was trimmed by 6 bases and the J gene end by 6 bases; junction bases not matched to a gene: 5.

This clone was recorded a few times. The V gene is TRBV11-2, the J gene TRBJ2-2; 7 positions match TRBD2. The CDR3 runs to 15 residues. V gave up 5 bases and J gave up 4 bases; unmatched junction bases: 7. CDR1 is SGHAT and CDR2 is FQNNGV in the germline V gene. CDR3 coding DNA: TGTGCCAGCAGCACCAGACTAGCCCTCACCGGGGAGCTGTTTTTT. Residues: CASSTRLALTGELFF.

The gene calls are TRBV6-5 and TRBJ2-1; maybe TRBD1 (5 bases). The germline gives CDR1 MNHEY, CDR2 SVGAGI. With 6 bases removed from V and 14 bases from J, the gap between germline ends came to 17 bases. There are 12 residues in the CDR3. In DNA form, the CDR3 reads TGTGCCAGCAGCCTCAGGGTTGGGCCCGAGTTCTTC. It encodes CASSLRVGPEFF.

The V and J genes are TRBV4-1 and TRBJ1-1, with 9 bases identical to TRBD1. Trimming removed 2 bases from V and 5 bases from J; junction bases left unmatched: 9. The length of the CDR3 is 16 residues. CDR1 is MGHRA and CDR2 is YSYEKL in the germline V gene. The CDR3 DNA is TGCGCCAGCAGCCAATACCACAGGGGGCAGGAAACTGAAGCTTTCTTT. Protein sequence: CASSQYHRGQETEAFF.

CDR3 residues: CASSQGHGTGLYEQYF. The CDR3 DNA follows: TGCGCCAGCAGCCAAGGGCACGGGACAGGGTTATACGAGCAGTACTTC. The rearrangement uses TRBV4-3 and TRBJ2-7; 9 nucleotides line up with TRBD1. After removal of 1 base from V and 4 bases from J, the junction contained 8 bases not matched to a gene. CDR3 length: 16 amino acids. Germline V gene sequence: CDR1 LGHNA, CDR2 YSLEER.